This T cell receptor beta chain was recovered during a study of CD8 T cells in ankylosing spondylitis. Regarding the study as a whole: Disease-associated clones were reportedly significantly overrepresented in matched ankylosing spondylitis synovial fluid. Certain motif variants had earlier appeared in reactive arthritis synovial fluid and blood. A CD8+ phenotype characterized the disease-linked clones, which were relatively rare in peripheral blood.

By quantitative 5'-RACE with molecular barcodes, the TCR beta libraries were made. TCRdb re-analysed the 5' RACE reads in MiXCR, keeping a single row per CDR3 protein. The sample holds a few hundred thousand distinct CDR3 sequences, about 11% seen once. This clonotype was detected ten times or more. Its target is not known. This TCR derives from a male donor with ankylosing spondylitis or in good health (not recorded which). Source material: blood, either unsorted or a sorted T cell fraction (not recorded which).

DNA of the CDR3: TGCAGTGCGATTGACGGGACACACGCGAACACTGAAGCTTTCTTT. Residues: CSAIDGTHANTEAFF. The chain is built from TRBV20-1 and TRBJ1-1; D possibly corresponds to TRBD1 (6 bases). V lost 6 bases to trimming and J lost 1 base, with 18 bases between them. The CDR3 covers 15 residues. Germline assignment: CDR1 DFQATT and CDR2 SNEGSKA (reference sequence).